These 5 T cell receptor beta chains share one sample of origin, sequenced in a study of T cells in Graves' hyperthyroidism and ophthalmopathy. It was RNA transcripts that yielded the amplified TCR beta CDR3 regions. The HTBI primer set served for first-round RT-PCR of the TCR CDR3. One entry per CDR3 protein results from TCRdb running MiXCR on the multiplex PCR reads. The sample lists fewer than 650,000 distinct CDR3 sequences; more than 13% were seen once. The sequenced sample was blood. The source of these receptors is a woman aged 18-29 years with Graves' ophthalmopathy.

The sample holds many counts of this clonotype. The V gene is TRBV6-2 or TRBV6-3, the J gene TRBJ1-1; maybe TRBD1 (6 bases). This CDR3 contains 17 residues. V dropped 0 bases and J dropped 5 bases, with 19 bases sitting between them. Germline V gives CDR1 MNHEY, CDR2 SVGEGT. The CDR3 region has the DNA TGTGCCAGCAGTTACTCAAAATACAGGGCTGTCTCGACTGAAGCTTTCTTT. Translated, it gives CASSYSKYRAVSTEAFF.

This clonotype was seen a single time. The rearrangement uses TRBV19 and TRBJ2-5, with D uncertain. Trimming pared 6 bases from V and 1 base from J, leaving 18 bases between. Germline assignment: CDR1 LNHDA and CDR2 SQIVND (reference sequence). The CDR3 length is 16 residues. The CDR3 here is CASSRAVGIPQETQYF. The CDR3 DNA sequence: TGTGCCAGTAGCAGAGCAGTTGGGATCCCCCAAGAGACCCAGTACTTC.

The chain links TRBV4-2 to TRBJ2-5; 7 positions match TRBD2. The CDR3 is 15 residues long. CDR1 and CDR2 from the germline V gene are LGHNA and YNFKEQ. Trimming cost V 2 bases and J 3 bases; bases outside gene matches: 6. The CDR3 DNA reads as TGTGCCAGCAGCCAACAACTAGCGTTCGAAGAGACCCAGTACTTC. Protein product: CASSQQLAFEETQYF.

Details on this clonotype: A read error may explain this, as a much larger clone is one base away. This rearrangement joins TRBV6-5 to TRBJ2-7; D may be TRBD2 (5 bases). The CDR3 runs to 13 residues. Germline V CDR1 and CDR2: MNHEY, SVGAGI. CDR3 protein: CVSSYPPGNEQYF. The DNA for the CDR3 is TGTGTCAGCAGTTACCCCCCGGGGAACGAGCAGTACTTC.

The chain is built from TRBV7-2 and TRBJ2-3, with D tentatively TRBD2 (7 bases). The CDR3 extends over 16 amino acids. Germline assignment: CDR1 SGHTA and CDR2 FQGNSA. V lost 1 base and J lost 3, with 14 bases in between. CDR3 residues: CASSLVGGARTDTQYF. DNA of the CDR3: TGTGCCAGCAGCTTAGTGGGGGGGGCTCGGACAGATACGCAGTATTTT.